This TCR beta chain was recorded in a study of control samples from healthy donors and cancer patients. Method: immunoSEQ multiplex PCR; TCRdb's copy keeps in-frame clones and lacks some. The sample has about 49,000 clones, 80% to 90% seen once. CDR3 length: 15 residues. Germline V CDR1 and CDR2: SGHTA, FQGNSA. The V end lost 1 base, the J end lost 7 bases, and 13 bases lay between the germline ends. V gene TRBV7-2 combines with J gene TRBJ1-4; weak D call: TRBD1 (6 bases). The clonotype originates from a woman in her 50s with lung cancer. The source material was PBMCs. CDR3 residues: CASSLVSGAREKLFF. In nucleotides, the CDR3 is TGTGCCAGCAGCTTAGTCTCAGGGGCCCGTGAAAAACTGTTTTTT.